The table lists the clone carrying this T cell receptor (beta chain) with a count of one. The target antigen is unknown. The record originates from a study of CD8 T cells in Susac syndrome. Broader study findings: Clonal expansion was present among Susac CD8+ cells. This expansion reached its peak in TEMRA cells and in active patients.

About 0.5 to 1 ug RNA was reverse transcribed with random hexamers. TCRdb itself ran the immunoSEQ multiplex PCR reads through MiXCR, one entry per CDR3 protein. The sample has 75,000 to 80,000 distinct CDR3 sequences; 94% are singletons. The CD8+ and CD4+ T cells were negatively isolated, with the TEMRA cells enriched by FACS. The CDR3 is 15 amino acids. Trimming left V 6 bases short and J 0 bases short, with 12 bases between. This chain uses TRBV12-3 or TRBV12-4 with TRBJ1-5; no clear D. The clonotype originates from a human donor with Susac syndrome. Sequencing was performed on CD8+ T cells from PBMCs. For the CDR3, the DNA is TGTGCCAGCAGGTCAACAGAGTATAGCAATCAGCCCCAGCATTTT. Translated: CASRSTEYSNQPQHF.